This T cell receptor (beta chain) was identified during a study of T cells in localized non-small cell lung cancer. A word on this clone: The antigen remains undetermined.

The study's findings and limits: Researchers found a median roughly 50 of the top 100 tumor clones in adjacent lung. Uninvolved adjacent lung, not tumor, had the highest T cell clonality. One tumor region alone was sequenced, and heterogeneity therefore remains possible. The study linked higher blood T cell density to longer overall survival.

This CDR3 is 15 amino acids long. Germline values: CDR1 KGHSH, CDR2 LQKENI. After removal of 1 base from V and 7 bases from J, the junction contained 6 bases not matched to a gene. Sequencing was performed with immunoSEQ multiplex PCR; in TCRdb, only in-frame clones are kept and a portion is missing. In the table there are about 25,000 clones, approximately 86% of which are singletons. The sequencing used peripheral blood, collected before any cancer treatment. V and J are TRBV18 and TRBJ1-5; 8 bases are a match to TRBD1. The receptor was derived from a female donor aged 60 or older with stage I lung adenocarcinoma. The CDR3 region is CASSPLGQGEQPQHF. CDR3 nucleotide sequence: TGTGCCAGCTCACCACTCGGACAGGGCGAGCAGCCCCAGCATTTT.